The TCR beta chain described here comes from a study of cytomegalovirus exposure and HLA in healthy donors. Study-level background: For the approximately 430 genotyped donors, 75% to 90% fell within the Caucasian-associated ancestry cluster.

CDR1 is SGHAT and CDR2 is FQNNGV in the germline V gene. Trimming removed 6 bases at V and 4 bases at J, with 18 bases between. The CDR3 is 15 amino acids. PCR amplification relied on 60 Vbeta primers (plus 13 Jbeta primers). Source study methods: Among the unique TCR beta chains that a later analysis counted, about 81 million in all, some 10 million were shared. Using immunoSEQ multiplex PCR, the repertoire was profiled, and TCRdb retains in-frame clones only, with some absent. Clone size and the V and J calls come from that table; the DNA yielded D and trimming. This sample has about 180,000 clones; more than 70% occur once, and the top ten carry 1.1% to 1.5%. Only a few counts were recorded for this clone.

The receptor comes from a girl aged 5 to 17 in good health and CMV-seropositive. The material sequenced was PBMCs. This chain uses TRBV11-2 with TRBJ1-2; D possibly corresponds to TRBD1 (6 bases). The CDR3 coding sequence is TGTGCCAGCAGGGCCATACAGGGATGGGTCTATGGCTACACCTTC. Translating gives CASRAIQGWVYGYTF.